This T cell receptor beta chain was found in a study of cytomegalovirus exposure and HLA in healthy donors. A multiplex PCR was run with 60 Vbeta primers and 13 Jbeta primers. Assay: immunoSEQ multiplex PCR; the TCRdb copy retains only in-frame clones and omits some. The sample shows 150,000 or so clones, around 80% of them seen only once. Germline lookup yields CDR1 MDHEN and CDR2 SYDVKM. This CDR3 spans 15 amino acids. Deletions cut 2 bases from V and 4 bases from J, with 14 bases between. The study, taken as a whole, reports: At a 0.05 false discovery rate, a later analysis found approximately 15,000 TCR beta sequences to be associated with HLA alleles.

On this clone itself: Its antigen is not identified.

The chain links TRBV28 to TRBJ1-1; no definite D call. This receptor was identified in a woman aged 40 to 50 in good health and CMV-seronegative. The material sequenced was PBMCs. CDR3 residues: CASSLSLGSSTEAFF. CDR3 bases: TGTGCCAGCAGTTTAAGTTTGGGGAGCAGCACTGAAGCTTTCTTT.